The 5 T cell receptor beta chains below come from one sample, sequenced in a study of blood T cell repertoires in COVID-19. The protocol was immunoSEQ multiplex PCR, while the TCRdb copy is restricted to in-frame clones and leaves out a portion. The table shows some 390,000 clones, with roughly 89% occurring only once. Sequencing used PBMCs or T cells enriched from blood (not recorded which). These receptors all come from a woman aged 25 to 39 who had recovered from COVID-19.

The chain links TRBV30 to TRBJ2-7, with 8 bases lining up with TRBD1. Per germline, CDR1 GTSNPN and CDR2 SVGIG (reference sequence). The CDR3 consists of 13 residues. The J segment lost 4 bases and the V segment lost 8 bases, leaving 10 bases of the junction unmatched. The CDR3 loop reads CAADRGRGYEQYF. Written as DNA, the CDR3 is TGTGCCGCCGACAGGGGCAGGGGTTACGAGCAGTACTTC.

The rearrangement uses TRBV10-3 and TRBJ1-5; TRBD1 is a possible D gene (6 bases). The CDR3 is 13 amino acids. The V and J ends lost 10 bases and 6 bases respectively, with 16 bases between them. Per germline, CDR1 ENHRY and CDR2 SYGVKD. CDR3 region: CATTGGGTQPQHF. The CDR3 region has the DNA TGTGCCACCACGGGAGGGGGAACTCAGCCCCAGCATTTT.

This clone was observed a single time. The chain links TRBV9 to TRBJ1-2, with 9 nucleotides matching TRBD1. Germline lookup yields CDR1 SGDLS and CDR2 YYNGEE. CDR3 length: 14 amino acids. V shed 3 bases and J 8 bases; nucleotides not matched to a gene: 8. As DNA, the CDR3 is TGTGCCAGCAGCGCCACCGGACAGGGGAGCGGCTACACCTTC. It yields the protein CASSATGQGSGYTF.

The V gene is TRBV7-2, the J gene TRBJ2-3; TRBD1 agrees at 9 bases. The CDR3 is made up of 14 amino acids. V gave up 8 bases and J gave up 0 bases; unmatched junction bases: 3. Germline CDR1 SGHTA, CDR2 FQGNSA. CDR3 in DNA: TGTGCCAGCTCCACAGGGGGCAGCACAGATACGCAGTATTTT. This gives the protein CASSTGGSTDTQYF.

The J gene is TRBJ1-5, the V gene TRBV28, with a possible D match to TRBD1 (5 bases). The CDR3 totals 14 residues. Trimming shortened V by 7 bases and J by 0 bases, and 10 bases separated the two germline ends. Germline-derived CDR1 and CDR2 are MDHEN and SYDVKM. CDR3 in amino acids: CASIMGGSNQPQHF. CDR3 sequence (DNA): TGTGCCAGCATCATGGGGGGTAGCAATCAGCCCCAGCATTTT.